Reported below is one T cell receptor (beta chain). Data came from immunoSEQ multiplex PCR; TCRdb stores just in-frame clones and leaves some out. The sample yields about 410,000 clones, 70% to 90% seen once. This specimen belongs to a study of blood T cell repertoires in COVID-19. A Seattle source enrolled patients during active infection and followed them longitudinally. This CDR3 is 13 amino acids long. V was pared by 3 bases and J by 4 bases, with 2 bases of the junction left unmatched. CDR1 is LNHDA and CDR2 is SQIVND in the germline V gene (reference sequence). The clonotype was recovered from a woman aged 40 to 50 with COVID-19, enrolled during active disease. The chain has TRBV19 and TRBJ1-1; 7 bases are a match to TRBD1. Source material: peripheral blood. The CDR3 sequence is CASSMAGGTEAFF. As DNA, the CDR3 is TGTGCCAGTAGTATGGCAGGGGGCACTGAAGCTTTCTTT.